The sequence of this TCR beta chain was determined in a study of blood T cell repertoires in COVID-19 (dated by TCRdb to 2020 to 2021). Some background on the complete study: Collaborator samples came from the United States, Italy and Spain and covered acute and convalescent phases of COVID-19. The prospective study material was composed of cDNA or gDNA derived from T cells, B-cell-depleted T cells, or PBMCs. Deeply sampled blood TCRbeta repertoires from subjects exposed to, actively infected with, or recovered from COVID-19 were included in the dataset. The repertoires were released in a freely available public database meant as a resource for research on the immune response to SARS-CoV-2. Samples came from the ongoing ImmuneRACE study (first 160 participants) plus 1,254 subjects from 6 global collaborators. A de-identified subject ID, COVID-19 status, age in years and sex were almost always included in the sample metadata. Where available, HLA class I and class II types were obtained from metadata supplied by the sample provider rather than from assay-based typing.

This clone was seen only once. Its antigen target is currently unknown. No much larger clonotype is one base removed from it; base qualities were not supplied. Whole blood was collected in K2EDTA tubes by collaborating institutions according to the institutions' own protocols. For TCRbeta analysis, collaborators shipped samples as frozen whole blood, isolated PBMCs, or DNA extracted from either of those sample types. What the work shows at the level of the full study, not this receptor alone: The amount of clinical and demographic metadata varied by source and participant and was provided uncurated.

Reading from cysteine to phenylalanine, the CDR3 counts 15 amino acids. Kept here is only the CDR3 DNA, which spans 45 bases and is read in frame from base 1. The V end gives up 5 bases and the J end 4 bases, leaving 10 bases in the junction not matched to a gene. According to the germline V gene, CDR1 reads MNHNS and CDR2 reads SASEGT. TCRbeta CDR3 regions were amplified from genomic DNA using the immunoSEQ Assay, a bias-controlled multiplex PCR. Turning to the authors' computational methods: Nucleated cell counts per sample were estimated from amplification of reference gene primers within the assay. To quantify the absolute abundance of each unique TCRbeta CDR3 rearrangement, sequence reads were collapsed and filtered. For each sample, productive Simpson clonality was calculated as the square root of Simpson's diversity index over productive rearrangements. TCRdb's version of the immuneACCESS table is confined to in-frame rearrangements and falls short of the full clone set. An unresolved V gene accounts for under half of the shortfall where checked; the remainder is of unknown origin. V, J and clone size derive from that table, while D and trimming were established from the DNA sequence. Across this sample there are nearly 100,000 clones, with about 88% seen only once. In total, the top ten clones hold over 1.5% of the sample.

Sequencing was performed on peripheral blood. The TCR was taken from a man older than 75 with acute or convalescent COVID-19. Recombination linked TRBV6-1 to TRBJ1-2; 7 junctional bases match TRBD1. The bases are TGTGCCAGCAGTACCCTGAGACAGGGAGGCTATGGCTACACCTTC. Translated, it gives CASSTLRQGGYGYTF.